This TCR beta chain was captured in a study of blood T cells in healthy people across ages. Alongside a J-beta primer mix, a sample-barcoded 5' primer served in a second PCR lasting about 7 to 12 cycles. TCRdb independently ran MiXCR on the 5' RACE reads; one entry per CDR3 protein. The table records more than 650,000 distinct CDR3 sequences, roughly 26% of them present only once. Overall study findings and caveats: Diversity of TCR beta correlated strongly with naive T cell percentage.

A note on this clonotype: Its antigen is not identified. A junction end diverges from the germline sequence, so it may reflect a read error.

Germline V gene lookup returns CDR1 MNHEY and CDR2 SMNVEV (reference sequence). The CDR3 runs to 15 residues. These data were also filed under a second study, of T cells of mothers and their children. From that second work: Amplification in the second PCR used the M1S primer, which added sample barcodes and 2-4 random nucleotides.

The chain links TRBV27 to TRBJ1-2; D is perhaps TRBD1 (5 bases). The receptor's source is a boy aged 5-17 years in good health. The sequenced material came from blood. In nucleotides, the CDR3 is TGTGCCAGCGGTTTATCCCCTGGGACGGTAATTGGCTACACCTTC. Amino acids: CASGLSPGTVIGYTF.